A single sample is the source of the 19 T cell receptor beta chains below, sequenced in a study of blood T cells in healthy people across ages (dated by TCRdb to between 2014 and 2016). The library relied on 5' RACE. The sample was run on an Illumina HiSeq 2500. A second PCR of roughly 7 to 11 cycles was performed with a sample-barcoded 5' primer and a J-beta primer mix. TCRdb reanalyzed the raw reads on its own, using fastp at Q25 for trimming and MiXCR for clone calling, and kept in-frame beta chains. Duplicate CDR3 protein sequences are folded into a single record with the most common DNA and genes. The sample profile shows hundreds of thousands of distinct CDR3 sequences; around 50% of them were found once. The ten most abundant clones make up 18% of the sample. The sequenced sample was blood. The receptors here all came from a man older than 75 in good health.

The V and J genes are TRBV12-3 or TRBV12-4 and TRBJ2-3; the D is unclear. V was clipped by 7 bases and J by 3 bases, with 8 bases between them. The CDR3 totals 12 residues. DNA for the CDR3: TGTGCCAGCATGGGTACGACAGATACGCAGTATTTT. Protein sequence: CASMGTTDTQYF.

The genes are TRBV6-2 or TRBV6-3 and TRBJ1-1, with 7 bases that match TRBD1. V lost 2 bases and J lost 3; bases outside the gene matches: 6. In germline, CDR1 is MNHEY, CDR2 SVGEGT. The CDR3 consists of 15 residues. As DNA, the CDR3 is TGTGCCAGCAGTTACGAGGGGGCGTTACACACTGAAGCTTTCTTT. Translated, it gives CASSYEGALHTEAFF.

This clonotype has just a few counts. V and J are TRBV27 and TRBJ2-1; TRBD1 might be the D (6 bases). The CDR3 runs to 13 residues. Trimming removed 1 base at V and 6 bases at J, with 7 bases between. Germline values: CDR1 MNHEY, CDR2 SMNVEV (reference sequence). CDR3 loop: CASSLYRVNEQFF. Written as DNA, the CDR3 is TGTGCCAGCAGTTTATACAGGGTCAATGAGCAGTTCTTC.

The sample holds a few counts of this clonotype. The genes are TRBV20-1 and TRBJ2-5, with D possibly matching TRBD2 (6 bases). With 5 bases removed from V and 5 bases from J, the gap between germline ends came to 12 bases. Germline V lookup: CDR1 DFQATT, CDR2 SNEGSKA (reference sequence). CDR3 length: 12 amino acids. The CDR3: CSAAGNQETQYF. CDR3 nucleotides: TGCAGTGCTGCGGGGAATCAGGAGACCCAGTACTTC.

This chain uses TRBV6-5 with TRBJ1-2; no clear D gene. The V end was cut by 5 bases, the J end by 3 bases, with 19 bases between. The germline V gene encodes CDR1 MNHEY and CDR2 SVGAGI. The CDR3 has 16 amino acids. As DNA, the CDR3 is TGTGCCAGCAGTCAACGTGGGATGGAGATGTACTATGGCTACACCTTC. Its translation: CASSQRGMEMYYGYTF.

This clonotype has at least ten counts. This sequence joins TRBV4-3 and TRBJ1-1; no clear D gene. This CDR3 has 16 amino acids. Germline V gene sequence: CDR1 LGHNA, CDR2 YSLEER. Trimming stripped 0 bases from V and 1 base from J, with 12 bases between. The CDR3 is CASSQDLEGGNTEAFF. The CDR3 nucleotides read TGCGCCAGCAGCCAAGATCTGGAGGGTGGGAACACTGAAGCTTTCTTT.

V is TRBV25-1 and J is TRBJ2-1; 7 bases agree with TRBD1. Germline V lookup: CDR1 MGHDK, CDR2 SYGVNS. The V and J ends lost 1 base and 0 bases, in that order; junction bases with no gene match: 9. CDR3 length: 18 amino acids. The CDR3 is CASSELLTGWSSYNEQFF. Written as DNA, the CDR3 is TGTGCCAGCAGTGAATTGCTGACAGGGTGGAGCTCCTACAATGAGCAGTTCTTC.

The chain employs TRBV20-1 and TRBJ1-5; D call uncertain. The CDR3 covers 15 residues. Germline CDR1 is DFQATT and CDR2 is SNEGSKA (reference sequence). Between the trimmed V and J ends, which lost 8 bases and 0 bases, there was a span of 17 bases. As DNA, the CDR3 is TGCAGTAGTGCGAGTGGCCATTATAGCAATCAGCCCCAGCATTTT. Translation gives CSSASGHYSNQPQHF.

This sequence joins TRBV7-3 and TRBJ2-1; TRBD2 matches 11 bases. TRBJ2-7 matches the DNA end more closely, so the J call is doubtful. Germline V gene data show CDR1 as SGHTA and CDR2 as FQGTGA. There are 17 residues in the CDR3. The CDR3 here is CASSSSTSGGSYNEQYF. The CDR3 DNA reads TGTGCCAGCAGTTCGAGCACTAGCGGGGGCTCCTACAATGAGCAGTACTTC.

As DNA, the CDR3 is TGTGCCAGCAGCCCCCGACAGGGGGCTCGGAATGAGCAGTACTTC. Translation: CASSPRQGARNEQYF. The chain carries TRBV12-3 or TRBV12-4 and TRBJ2-7, with TRBD1 matching over 10 bases. The ends lost 6 bases at V and 7 bases at J; junction bases unmatched: 12. This CDR3 region has 15 residues.

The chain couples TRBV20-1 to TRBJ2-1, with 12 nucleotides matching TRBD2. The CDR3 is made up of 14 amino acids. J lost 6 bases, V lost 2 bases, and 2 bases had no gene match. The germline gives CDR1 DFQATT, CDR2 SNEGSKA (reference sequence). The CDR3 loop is CSARRTSGTNEQFF. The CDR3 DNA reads TGCAGTGCTAGACGGACTAGCGGGACCAATGAGCAGTTCTTC.

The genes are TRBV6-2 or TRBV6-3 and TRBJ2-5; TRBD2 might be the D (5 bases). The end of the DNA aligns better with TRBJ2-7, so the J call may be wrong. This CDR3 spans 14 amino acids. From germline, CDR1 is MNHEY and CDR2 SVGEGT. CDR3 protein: CASSYSEGHNEQYF. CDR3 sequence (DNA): TGTGCCAGCAGTTACTCCGAGGGCCACAACGAGCAGTACTTC.

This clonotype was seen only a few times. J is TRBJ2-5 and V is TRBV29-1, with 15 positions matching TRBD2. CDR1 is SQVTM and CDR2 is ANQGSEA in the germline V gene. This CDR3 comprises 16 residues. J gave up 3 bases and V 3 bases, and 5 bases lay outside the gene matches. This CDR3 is CSVDGLAGGPEETQYF. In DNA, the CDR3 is TGCAGCGTTGACGGACTAGCGGGAGGGCCTGAAGAGACCCAGTACTTC. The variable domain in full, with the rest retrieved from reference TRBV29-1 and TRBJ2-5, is SAVISQKPSRDICQRGTSLTIQCQVDSQVTMMFWYRQQPGQSLTLIATANQGSEATYESGFVIDKFPISRPNLTFSTLTVSNMSPEDSSIYLCSVDGLAGGPEETQYFGPGTRLLVL.

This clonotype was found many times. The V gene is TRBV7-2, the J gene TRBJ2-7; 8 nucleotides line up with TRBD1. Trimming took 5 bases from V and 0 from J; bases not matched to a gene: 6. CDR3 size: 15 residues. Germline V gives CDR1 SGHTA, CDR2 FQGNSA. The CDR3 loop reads CASSPRGQSSYEQYF. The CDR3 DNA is TGTGCCAGCAGCCCCAGGGGGCAGAGCTCCTACGAGCAGTACTTC.

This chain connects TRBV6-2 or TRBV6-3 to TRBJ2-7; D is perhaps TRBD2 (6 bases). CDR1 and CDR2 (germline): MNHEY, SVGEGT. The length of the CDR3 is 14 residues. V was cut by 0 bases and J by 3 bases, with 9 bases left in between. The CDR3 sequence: CASSYSGTYYEQYF. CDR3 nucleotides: TGTGCCAGCAGTTACTCCGGGACTTACTACGAGCAGTACTTC.

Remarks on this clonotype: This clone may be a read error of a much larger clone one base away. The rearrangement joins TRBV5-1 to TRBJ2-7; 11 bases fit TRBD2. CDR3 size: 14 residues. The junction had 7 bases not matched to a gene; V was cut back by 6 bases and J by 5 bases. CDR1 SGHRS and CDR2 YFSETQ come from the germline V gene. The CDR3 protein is CASTVAGGANEQYF. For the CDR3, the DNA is TGCGCCAGCACCGTAGCGGGAGGGGCCAACGAGCAGTACTTC.

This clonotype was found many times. The CDR3 nucleotides are TGCAGCGTTGAGGAAGGACTTGGTCGGGCGGAGACCCAGTACTTC. Amino acids: CSVEEGLGRAETQYF. The V call is TRBV29-1, the J call TRBJ2-5; D is perhaps TRBD2 (5 bases). Germline lookup yields CDR1 SQVTM and CDR2 ANQGSEA. This CDR3 is built from 15 residues. Between the trimmed V and J ends, which lost 3 bases and 5 bases, there was a span of 19 bases.

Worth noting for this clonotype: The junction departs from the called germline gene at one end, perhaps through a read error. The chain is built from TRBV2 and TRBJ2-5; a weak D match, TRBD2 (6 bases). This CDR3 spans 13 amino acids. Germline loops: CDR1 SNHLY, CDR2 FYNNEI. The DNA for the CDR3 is TGTGCCAGCGGTGAGGACCGGGAGGAGACCCAGTACTTC. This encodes CASGEDREETQYF.

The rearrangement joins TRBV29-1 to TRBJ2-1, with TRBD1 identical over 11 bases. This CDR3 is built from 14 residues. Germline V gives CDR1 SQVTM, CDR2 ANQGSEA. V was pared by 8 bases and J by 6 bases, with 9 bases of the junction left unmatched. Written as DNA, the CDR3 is TGCAGCTTAACTAAGGGGACAGGGGGCAATGAGCAGTTCTTC. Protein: CSLTKGTGGNEQFF.